This T cell receptor (beta chain) comes out of a study of response to subunit inactivated influenza vaccine. Via MiXCR, TCRdb re-called the RT-PCR reads, giving one row per CDR3 protein. The sample has some 850,000 distinct CDR3 sequences, roughly 18% seen once; the top ten hold approximately 11%. Germline V CDR1 and CDR2: SNHLY, FYNNEI. Trimming left V 4 bases short and J 3 bases short, with 9 bases between. This CDR3 region has 13 residues. This TCR was sampled from a man aged 45-65 years who received an inactivated influenza vaccine. Sample: PBMCs from blood, taken 5 days after vaccination. The chain uses TRBV2 and TRBJ2-5; D gene uncertain. CDR3 region: CASSGPHEETQYF. CDR3 nucleotides: TGTGCCAGCAGTGGGCCCCATGAAGAGACCCAGTACTTC. Using reference TRBV2 and TRBJ2-5 for the parts outside the CDR3, the full variable domain is EPEVTQTPSHQVTQMGQEVILRCVPISNHLYFYWYRQILGQKVEFLVSFYNNEISEKSEIFDDQFSVERPDGSNFTLKIRSTKLEDSAMYFCASSGPHEETQYFGPGTRLLVL.